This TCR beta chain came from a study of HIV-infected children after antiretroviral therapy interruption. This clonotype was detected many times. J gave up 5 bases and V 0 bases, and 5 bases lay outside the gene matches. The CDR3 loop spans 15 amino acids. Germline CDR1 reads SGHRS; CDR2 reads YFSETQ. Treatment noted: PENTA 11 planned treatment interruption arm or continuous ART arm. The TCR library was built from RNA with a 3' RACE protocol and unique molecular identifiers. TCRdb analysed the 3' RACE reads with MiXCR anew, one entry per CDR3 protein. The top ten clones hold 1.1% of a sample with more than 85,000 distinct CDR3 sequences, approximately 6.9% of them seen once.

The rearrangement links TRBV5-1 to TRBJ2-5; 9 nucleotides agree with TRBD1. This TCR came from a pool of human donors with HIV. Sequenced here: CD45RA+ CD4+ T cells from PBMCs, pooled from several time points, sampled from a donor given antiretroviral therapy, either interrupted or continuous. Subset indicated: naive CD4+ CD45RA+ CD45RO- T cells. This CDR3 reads CASSLEQGAWETQYF. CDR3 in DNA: TGCGCCAGCAGCTTGGAACAGGGGGCCTGGGAGACCCAGTACTTC. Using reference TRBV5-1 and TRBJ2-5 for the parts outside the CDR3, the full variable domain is KAGVTQTPRYLIKTRGQQVTLSCSPISGHRSVSWYQQTPGQGLQFLFEYFSETQRNKGNFPGRFSGRQFSNSRSEMNVSTLELGDSALYLCASSLEQGAWETQYFGPGTRLLVL.